The 20 T cell receptor beta chains below come from one sample, sequenced in a study of control samples from healthy donors and cancer patients. Here immunoSEQ multiplex PCR was the method, and the copy in TCRdb shows in-frame clones only, minus some. The sample shows around 130,000 clones, 87% of them seen only once. The sequenced sample was blood. The receptor set was obtained from a man aged 25-45 years in good health.

The rearrangement joins TRBV20-1 to TRBJ2-2; D is unclear. V lost 4 bases and J 6 bases, leaving 6 bases between the germline ends. CDR1 and CDR2 from the germline V gene are DFQATT and SNEGSKA (reference sequence). The length of the CDR3 is 11 residues. The CDR3 DNA follows: TGCAGTGCTACACGTCCCGGGGAGCTGTTTTTT. Translation: CSATRPGELFF.

This clone was detected once. The V call is TRBV7-9, the J call TRBJ1-4; 7 bases align to TRBD1. CDR1 is SEHNR and CDR2 is FQNEAQ in the germline V gene (reference sequence). After removal of 1 base from V and 17 bases from J, the junction contained 7 bases not matched to a gene. The length of the CDR3 is 12 residues. The CDR3 bases are TGTGCCAGCAGCTTAGACGGCAGGACAGGTTTTTTT. As protein: CASSLDGRTGFF.

This clone was recorded once. J is TRBJ2-5 and V is TRBV2; the match to TRBD1 covers 9 bases. The germline V gene encodes CDR1 SNHLY and CDR2 FYNNEI. The CDR3 runs to 14 residues. With V trimmed by 5 bases and J by 6 bases, 7 bases remained unmatched. The DNA of the CDR3 is TGTGCCAGCAGTACAGGACAGGGGCCGAAGACCCAGTACTTC. Translated, it gives CASSTGQGPKTQYF.

This chain joins TRBV30 and TRBJ1-5, with D maybe TRBD1 (5 bases). The CDR3 runs 14 residues. Germline CDR1 is GTSNPN and CDR2 is SVGIG (reference sequence). V was shortened by 2 bases and J by 4 bases, with 12 bases between the two germline ends. The CDR3 is CAWSNGAGNQPQHF. The CDR3 DNA reads TGTGCCTGGAGTAATGGCGCAGGGAATCAGCCCCAGCATTTT.

The rearrangement uses TRBV10-1 and TRBJ2-2; D may be TRBD1 (5 bases). The V gene lost 4 bases and the J gene lost 1 base, with 10 bases spanning the gap. Germline CDR1 and CDR2: WNHNN and SYGVQD (reference sequence). CDR3 length equals 15 residues. The CDR3 DNA reads as TGCGCCAGCAGTGTGGGGCAGGTGAACACCGGGGAGCTGTTTTTT. This encodes CASSVGQVNTGELFF.

This clone showed up just once. This chain links TRBV2 with TRBJ2-2; 9 bases match TRBD1. The CDR3 has 20 residues. Germline V gives CDR1 SNHLY, CDR2 FYNNEI. V dropped 1 base and J dropped 4; count of bases not matched to a gene: 16. The CDR3 DNA reads TGTGCCAGCAGTGAAGTGCCCCGGACAGGGGATTTTCTAGGCACCGGGGAGCTGTTTTTT. Its protein is CASSEVPRTGDFLGTGELFF.

The genes are TRBV19 and TRBJ2-7, with D possibly TRBD2 on 5 matching bases. The V gene's germline CDR1 is LNHDA and CDR2 SQIVND (reference sequence). The V end lost 6 bases, the J end lost 0 bases, and 12 bases lay between the germline ends. CDR3 length: 14 amino acids. The CDR3 coding sequence is TGTGCCAGTAGCTCCGGGATAGACTCCTACGAGCAGTACGTC. As protein: CASSSGIDSYEQYV.

This clone was seen only a few times. The V and J genes are TRBV29-1 and TRBJ1-1, with D unclear. From germline, CDR1 is SQVTM and CDR2 ANQGSEA. Trimming took 7 bases from V and 0 from J, leaving 12 bases between them. This CDR3 region has 13 residues. CDR3 coding DNA: TGCAGCGCGGACCTCGACATGAACACTGAAGCTTTCTTT. This sequence encodes CSADLDMNTEAFF.

V and J are TRBV6-5 and TRBJ2-1; possibly TRBD1 for D (6 bases). Looked up from germline, CDR1 is MNHEY and CDR2 is SVGAGI. This CDR3 has 15 residues. Trimming stripped 5 bases from V and 2 bases from J, with 13 bases between. In nucleotides, the CDR3 is TGTGCCAGCAGTCCGGACAGAAACACCTACAATGAGCAGTTCTTC. As protein: CASSPDRNTYNEQFF.

The chain recombines TRBV12-5 with TRBJ1-1, with 7 bases fitting TRBD1. In germline, CDR1 is LGHNT, CDR2 FRNRAP. The CDR3 is 13 residues long. Germline trimming cut 2 bases from V and 5 bases from J; bases unmatched to any gene: 2. In DNA, the CDR3 is TGTGCTAGTGGTTTGTCAGGGGGAACTGAAGCTTTCTTT. Encoded protein: CASGLSGGTEAFF.

This clone was counted once. The V gene is TRBV7-3, the J gene TRBJ1-1; the D is unclear. V was cut by 4 bases and J by 1 base, with 7 bases left in between. The CDR3 covers 13 residues. CDR1 is SGHTA and CDR2 is FQGTGA in the germline V gene. This CDR3 reads CASSYLGNTEAFF. CDR3 nucleotides: TGTGCCAGCAGCTATCTAGGGAACACTGAAGCTTTCTTT.

CDR3 residues: CASSSAYGQGRREKLFF. The CDR3 DNA reads TGTGCCAGCTCTTCGGCTTACGGGCAGGGCCGGAGGGAAAAACTGTTTTTT. This chain uses TRBV18 with TRBJ1-4; TRBD1 might be the D (5 bases). CDR1 and CDR2 (germline): KGHSH, LQKENI. The CDR3 extends over 17 amino acids. V shed 6 bases and J shed 8 bases, with 25 bases lying between them. Full variable domain (outside the CDR3, taken from reference TRBV18 and TRBJ1-4): NAGVMQNPRHLVRRRGQEARLRCSPMKGHSHVYWYRQLPEEGLKFMVYLQKENIIDESGMPKERFSAEFPKEGPSILRIQQVVRGDSAAYFCASSSAYGQGRREKLFFGSGTQLSVL.

The gene calls are TRBV6-6 and TRBJ2-7, with 11 bases fitting TRBD2. The CDR3 length is 15 residues. Trimming removed 2 bases from V and 6 bases from J; junction bases left unmatched: 6. Per the germline V gene, CDR1 is MNHNY and CDR2 is SVGAGI (reference sequence). CDR3 region: CASSYGSSGGREQYV. Written as DNA, the CDR3 is TGTGCCAGCAGTTACGGCTCTAGCGGGGGGCGCGAGCAGTACGTC.

The rearrangement joins TRBV18 to TRBJ1-1, with D perhaps matching TRBD1 (5 bases). The V end was cut by 1 base, the J end by 8 bases, with 8 bases between. The CDR3 sequence is 12 residues long. Looked up from germline, CDR1 is KGHSH and CDR2 is LQKENI. The chain's CDR3 is CASSPRDREAFF. CDR3 DNA sequence: TGTGCCAGCTCACCACGAGACAGAGAAGCTTTCTTT.

The rearrangement joins TRBV27 to TRBJ2-3; no definite D call. Germline V lookup: CDR1 MNHEY, CDR2 SMNVEV (reference sequence). CDR3 length: 14 amino acids. Trimming removed 4 bases at V and 0 bases at J, with 8 bases between. CDR3 nucleotides: TGTGCCAGCAGTTCAATCGCTAGCACAGATACGCAGTATTTT. Protein product: CASSSIASTDTQYF.

Concerning this clone itself: Other nucleotide sequences from this sample produce the same CDR3. The V and J genes are TRBV7-2 and TRBJ1-1; no firm D call. Trimming pared 8 bases from V and 0 bases from J, leaving 13 bases between. This CDR3 has 14 residues. Germline-derived CDR1 and CDR2 are SGHTA and FQGNSA. The CDR3 sequence is CASSLGGVNTEAFF. Here the CDR3 DNA reads TGTGCCAGCTCTCTAGGCGGGGTGAACACTGAAGCTTTCTTT. Together with reference TRBV7-2 and TRBJ1-1, the CDR3 gives the full variable domain: GAGVSQSPSNKVTEKGKDVELRCDPISGHTALYWYRQSLGQGLEFLIYFQGNSAPDKSGLPSDRFSAERTGGSVSTLTIQRTQQEDSAVYLCASSLGGVNTEAFFGQGTRLTVV.

This clone was seen only a few times. V and J are TRBV10-3 and TRBJ2-4, with 15 nucleotides matching TRBD2. This CDR3 region has 20 residues. Looked up from germline, CDR1 is ENHRY and CDR2 is SYGVKD. J was trimmed by 0 bases and V by 6 bases; bases with no gene match: 12. CDR3 amino acids: CAISTPEGLAGGQAKNIQYF. CDR3 in DNA: TGTGCCATCAGCACCCCCGAAGGACTAGCGGGGGGGCAAGCCAAAAACATTCAGTACTTC.

The rearrangement joins TRBV10-2 to TRBJ1-1; TRBD1 agrees at 8 bases. The CDR3 extends over 14 amino acids. Germline V gene data show CDR1 as WSHSY and CDR2 as SAAADI. With 2 bases clipped from V and 1 base from J, the junction kept 0 bases outside the gene matches. The CDR3 is CASSEQGANTEAFF. CDR3 nucleotide sequence: TGCGCCAGCAGTGAGCAGGGGGCGAACACTGAAGCTTTCTTT.

CDR3 residues: CASGLVPRSTGELFF. CDR3 coding DNA: TGTGCTAGTGGTTTGGTCCCGCGTAGCACCGGGGAGCTGTTTTTT. The chain has TRBV12-5 and TRBJ2-2; D ambiguous. There are 15 residues in the CDR3. The V gene lost 0 bases and the J gene lost 4 bases, with 9 bases spanning the gap. Germline CDR1 LGHNT, CDR2 FRNRAP.

The rearrangement links TRBV4-2 to TRBJ2-7; D tentatively reads TRBD1 or TRBD2 (7 bases each). Germline CDR1 LGHNA, CDR2 YNFKEQ. This CDR3 is 15 amino acids long. V was pared by 0 bases and J by 4 bases, with 13 bases between. The CDR3 DNA sequence: TGTGCCAGCAGCCAAGAGTCCAGGGGGGGTTACGAGCAGTACTTC. Its translation is CASSQESRGGYEQYF.